This T cell receptor (beta chain) was captured by sequencing in a study of T cell repertoires in cytomegalovirus infection. Turning to the study itself: CMV epitopes that were recently identified and HLA-C-restricted were used alongside well-studied HLA-B-restricted ones. Public TCR beta signatures provided an indication of both CMV infection and a matching HLA type. Study-level points and caveats: HLA-C-restricted CMV clonotypes gave the most frequent clonotype in two of eight donors. Carriers of CMV plus the relevant HLA were identified by cumulative public TCR beta family frequency.

Notes on this clonotype: As yet, its antigen is unknown.

TCRdb used MiXCR to reprocess the reads, holding one entry per CDR3 protein. Of 900,000 to 950,000 distinct CDR3 sequences detected, roughly 31% appear once; the ten largest clones hold roughly 13%. Germline V gives CDR1 SNHLY, CDR2 FYNNEI. The germline V and J ends were trimmed by 6 bases and 4 bases, with 22 bases remaining between them. This CDR3 is 16 amino acids long. The material sequenced was cultured CD8+ T cells from PBMCs, taken from culture after CMV antigen stimulation. The chain recombines TRBV2 with TRBJ2-7; D might be TRBD1 (6 bases). This receptor was identified in a human donor in good health (CMV status not recorded). Some clones in this sample may be carry-over from other donors' samples. The CDR3 bases are TGTGCCAGCAGCGCAGGACAGCTCCAAATAACGTACGAGCAGTACTTC. Translating it yields CASSAGQLQITYEQYF.